A selection of T cell receptor beta chains follows, all from one sample in a study of blood T cell repertoires in COVID-19. Clones were read by immunoSEQ multiplex PCR, and TCRdb kept only the in-frame ones, dropping some. The sample has roughly 220,000 clones, 84% seen once. Material for sequencing was peripheral blood. The receptors here all came from a man aged 30 to 39 with active or convalescent COVID-19. Both conserved end residues are part of each CDR3. The order of the fields is CDR3 DNA, CDR3 protein, V gene, clone size, D gene, J gene. The D gene is left open where the match is weak. Some rows mark clone size as missing; the rest say once, few, many or name a class of expanded clone.

cdr3_nt: TGCAGCGTTGGAGGGACTGGAAACACCATATATTTT
cdr3_aa: CSVGGTGNTIYF
v_call: TRBV29-1
clone_size: .
d_call: .
j_call: TRBJ1-3

cdr3_nt: TGTGCCACCAGCAGAGATGGGCCCCTGGGCCTTTTGAATACGCAGTATTTT
cdr3_aa: CATSRDGPLGLLNTQYF
v_call: TRBV15
clone_size: once
d_call: .
j_call: TRBJ2-3

cdr3_nt: TGTGCCAGCAGCCCGCATAGCTTCCGCAACACCGGGGAGCTGTTTTTT
cdr3_aa: CASSPHSFRNTGELFF
v_call: TRBV4-2
clone_size: .
d_call: .
j_call: TRBJ2-2

cdr3_nt: TGTGCCAGCAGCGAACAAAATGAGCAGTTCTTC
cdr3_aa: CASSEQNEQFF
v_call: TRBV7-2
clone_size: .
d_call: .
j_call: TRBJ2-1

cdr3_nt: TGTGCCAGCAGTTTAGGGACTCTAGCCAAAAACATTCAGTACTTC
cdr3_aa: CASSLGTLAKNIQYF
v_call: TRBV28
clone_size: .
d_call: .
j_call: TRBJ2-4

cdr3_nt: TGTGCCAGCAGCCCAGAAGGAGGGAAGGCAACTAATGAAAAACTGTTTTTT
cdr3_aa: CASSPEGGKATNEKLFF
v_call: TRBV9
clone_size: .
d_call: .
j_call: TRBJ1-4

cdr3_nt: .
cdr3_aa: CASSYVGQGAEGKFF
v_call: TRBV6-6
clone_size: once
d_call: .
j_call: TRBJ2-1

cdr3_nt: TGTGCCAGCAGCCAAGGTTCCGGGCGGGGAACGTTGGAGCAGTTCTTC
cdr3_aa: CASSQGSGRGTLEQFF
v_call: TRBV4-2
clone_size: .
d_call: .
j_call: TRBJ2-1

cdr3_nt: TGCGCCAGCAGCCCCCGGACTAGCGGGAGGACAATGAGCTCCTACAATGAGCAGTTCTTC
cdr3_aa: CASSPRTSGRTMSSYNEQFF
v_call: TRBV5-1
clone_size: .
d_call: TRBD2
j_call: TRBJ2-1

cdr3_nt: TGTGCCAGCAGCTTAGGGACAGTTAGTAACTATGGCTACACCTTC
cdr3_aa: CASSLGTVSNYGYTF
v_call: TRBV7-9
clone_size: .
d_call: .
j_call: TRBJ1-2

cdr3_nt: TGTGCCAGCAGCAAAAGGGACAGGGAGAGGGAGACCCAGTACTTC
cdr3_aa: CASSKRDRERETQYF
v_call: TRBV21-1
clone_size: .
d_call: .
j_call: TRBJ2-5

cdr3_nt: TGCGCCAGCAGCCAACTGCGGGATTCACCCCTCCACTTT
cdr3_aa: CASSQLRDSPLHF
v_call: TRBV4-3
clone_size: .
d_call: .
j_call: TRBJ1-6

cdr3_nt: TGTGCCAGCAGCCCTGCGGGCCGGCTGACTGAAAAACTGTTTTTT
cdr3_aa: CASSPAGRLTEKLFF
v_call: TRBV9
clone_size: few
d_call: .
j_call: TRBJ1-4

cdr3_nt: TGTGCCAGTAGTATCCCAGCGTATAGCAATCAGCCCCAGCATTTT
cdr3_aa: CASSIPAYSNQPQHF
v_call: TRBV19
clone_size: .
d_call: .
j_call: TRBJ1-5

cdr3_nt: TGTGCCAGCAGTCGCTTCAGGGAATACTACGAGCAGTACTTC
cdr3_aa: CASSRFREYYEQYF
v_call: TRBV6-5
clone_size: .
d_call: .
j_call: TRBJ2-7

cdr3_nt: TGTGCCAGCAGCTACGTCGGGCGGGACACTGAAGCTTTCTTT
cdr3_aa: CASSYVGRDTEAFF
v_call: TRBV5-6
clone_size: .
d_call: .
j_call: TRBJ1-1

cdr3_nt: TGCGCCAGCAGCCGTACTGGGGCCTGGGATTCACCCCTCCACTTT
cdr3_aa: CASSRTGAWDSPLHF
v_call: TRBV5-1
clone_size: .
d_call: .
j_call: TRBJ1-6

cdr3_nt: TGTGCCAGCAGCTCAGACAGGGGTGGAAACACCATATATTTT
cdr3_aa: CASSSDRGGNTIYF
v_call: TRBV7-9
clone_size: once
d_call: TRBD1
j_call: TRBJ1-3

cdr3_nt: TGTGCCTGGAGTGTGGCAGGGGGCGAATCACCCCTCCACTTT
cdr3_aa: CAWSVAGGESPLHF
v_call: TRBV30
clone_size: once
d_call: TRBD1
j_call: TRBJ1-6

cdr3_nt: TGCGCCAGCAGCCAAGATTTAGCGGGGGGTAGCACAGATACGCAGTATTTT
cdr3_aa: CASSQDLAGGSTDTQYF
v_call: TRBV4-3
clone_size: .
d_call: TRBD2
j_call: TRBJ2-3

cdr3_nt: TGTGCCAGTAGTAGGACTAGCGGGAGAGGTACGCAGTATTTT
cdr3_aa: CASSRTSGRGTQYF
v_call: TRBV19
clone_size: .
d_call: TRBD2
j_call: TRBJ2-3

cdr3_nt: TGTGCCAGCTCACCAACGGAGTACGAGCAGTACTTC
cdr3_aa: CASSPTEYEQYF
v_call: TRBV18
clone_size: .
d_call: .
j_call: TRBJ2-7

cdr3_nt: TGTGCCAGCAGCTTGGGCGGAGGCCAAGAGACCCAGTACTTC
cdr3_aa: CASSLGGGQETQYF
v_call: TRBV5-5
clone_size: .
d_call: .
j_call: TRBJ2-5

cdr3_nt: TGTGCCAGCAGCCCAGGGGACTACCTCGGGTTAAGCGAGCAGTACTTC
cdr3_aa: CASSPGDYLGLSEQYF
v_call: TRBV9
clone_size: .
d_call: .
j_call: TRBJ2-7

cdr3_nt: TGCGCCAGCAAATTCCGGGGTTACACTGAAGCTTTCTTT
cdr3_aa: CASKFRGYTEAFF
v_call: TRBV5-1
clone_size: once
d_call: .
j_call: TRBJ1-1

cdr3_nt: TGTGCCAGCAGTACTAGCGGGAGAACAGATACGCAGTATTTT
cdr3_aa: CASSTSGRTDTQYF
v_call: TRBV28
clone_size: .
d_call: TRBD2
j_call: TRBJ2-3

cdr3_nt: TGCGCCAGCAGCTTGGAAGGCAGGGGGACTGAAGCTTTCTTT
cdr3_aa: CASSLEGRGTEAFF
v_call: TRBV5-1
clone_size: .
d_call: TRBD1
j_call: TRBJ1-1

cdr3_nt: TGTGCCAGCAGGCGGGACTTCACAGATACGCAGTATTTT
cdr3_aa: CASRRDFTDTQYF
v_call: TRBV6-5
clone_size: .
d_call: .
j_call: TRBJ2-3

cdr3_nt: TGTGCCAGCAGTTTATCGAGGACAGGGGGTCGGAACACTGAAGCTTTCTTT
cdr3_aa: CASSLSRTGGRNTEAFF
v_call: TRBV28
clone_size: few
d_call: TRBD1
j_call: TRBJ1-1

cdr3_nt: TGTGCCAGCAGTCCAAGTCCACCACAGGGCAGCGCAGTCTCCTACGAGCAGTACTTC
cdr3_aa: CASSPSPPQGSAVSYEQYF
v_call: TRBV6-6
clone_size: once
d_call: .
j_call: TRBJ2-7

cdr3_nt: TGTGCCTGGAGCGGAGAGGCCTACGAGCAGTACTTC
cdr3_aa: CAWSGEAYEQYF
v_call: TRBV30
clone_size: .
d_call: .
j_call: TRBJ2-7

cdr3_nt: TGTGCCAGCAGTTTGGGCCTCGGCACAGATACGCAGTATTTT
cdr3_aa: CASSLGLGTDTQYF
v_call: TRBV6-6
clone_size: .
d_call: .
j_call: TRBJ2-3

cdr3_nt: TGCGCCAGCAGCTTGGGCGGGTACCAAGAGACCCAGTACTTC
cdr3_aa: CASSLGGYQETQYF
v_call: TRBV5-1
clone_size: .
d_call: .
j_call: TRBJ2-5

cdr3_nt: TGTGCCAGCATTAAAGGACAGTCTAATTCACCCCTCCACTTT
cdr3_aa: CASIKGQSNSPLHF
v_call: TRBV5-5
clone_size: .
d_call: .
j_call: TRBJ1-6

cdr3_nt: TGTGCCAGCAGCCAAACAGGGGGCGCCTATAATTCACCCCTCCACTTT
cdr3_aa: CASSQTGGAYNSPLHF
v_call: TRBV7-2
clone_size: .
d_call: TRBD1
j_call: TRBJ1-6

cdr3_nt: TGCGCCAGCAGCCAAGGACTAGCGGGAATCAATGAGCAGTTCTTC
cdr3_aa: CASSQGLAGINEQFF
v_call: TRBV4-3
clone_size: .
d_call: TRBD2
j_call: TRBJ2-1

cdr3_nt: TGTGCCAGCAGGGTAACTAGCGGGAGGGTCTACGAGCAGTACTTC
cdr3_aa: CASRVTSGRVYEQYF
v_call: TRBV28
clone_size: .
d_call: TRBD2
j_call: TRBJ2-7

cdr3_nt: TGTGCCTGGAGCGCAGGGCGCACAGATACGCAGTATTTT
cdr3_aa: CAWSAGRTDTQYF
v_call: TRBV30
clone_size: .
d_call: .
j_call: TRBJ2-3

cdr3_nt: TGTGCCACCAGTGAACGTAGAGTAGCAGATACGCAGTATTTT
cdr3_aa: CATSERRVADTQYF
v_call: TRBV24-1
clone_size: .
d_call: .
j_call: TRBJ2-3

cdr3_nt: TGTGCCAGCAGTGAATCCCGCGGACAGATAGTGGGAAACACCATATATTTT
cdr3_aa: CASSESRGQIVGNTIYF
v_call: TRBV25-1
clone_size: .
d_call: .
j_call: TRBJ1-3

cdr3_nt: TGTGCCAGCAGCCCGACTAGGGATACGCAGTATTTT
cdr3_aa: CASSPTRDTQYF
v_call: TRBV7-6
clone_size: once
d_call: .
j_call: TRBJ2-3

cdr3_nt: TGCGCCAGCAGCCTGACTCGACAGAGTAGGGATACGCAGTATTTT
cdr3_aa: CASSLTRQSRDTQYF
v_call: TRBV5-1
clone_size: few
d_call: .
j_call: TRBJ2-3

cdr3_nt: TGTGCCAGCGCCCGAGCCCAAATCACCGGGGAGCTGTTTTTT
cdr3_aa: CASARAQITGELFF
v_call: TRBV18
clone_size: .
d_call: .
j_call: TRBJ2-2

cdr3_nt: TGTGCCACCAGTGATGGGACAGGGTTAACCCAGTACTTC
cdr3_aa: CATSDGTGLTQYF
v_call: TRBV24-1
clone_size: .
d_call: TRBD1
j_call: TRBJ2-5

cdr3_nt: TGTGCCAGCCAAATGGGGGCAGGGAAACTGTTTTTT
cdr3_aa: CASQMGAGKLFF
v_call: TRBV6-6
clone_size: .
d_call: .
j_call: TRBJ1-4

cdr3_nt: TGCGCCAGCAGCCAAAGTACTAGCGGGGGGGCCGGTACCTACGAGCAGTACTTC
cdr3_aa: CASSQSTSGGAGTYEQYF
v_call: TRBV4-1
clone_size: .
d_call: TRBD2
j_call: TRBJ2-7

cdr3_nt: TGTGCCAGCAGCCAAACATACAGGACAGATCAGCCCCAGCATTTT
cdr3_aa: CASSQTYRTDQPQHF
v_call: TRBV4-2
clone_size: .
d_call: .
j_call: TRBJ1-5

cdr3_nt: TGCAGCGTGTCACAGGGGGATCAGCCCCAGCATTTT
cdr3_aa: CSVSQGDQPQHF
v_call: TRBV29-1
clone_size: .
d_call: TRBD1
j_call: TRBJ1-5

cdr3_nt: TGTGCCTGGACTAAAGGGGACAGGGTCAATTCACCCCTCCACTTT
cdr3_aa: CAWTKGDRVNSPLHF
v_call: TRBV30
clone_size: .
d_call: TRBD1
j_call: TRBJ1-6

cdr3_nt: TGTGCCGGGAGGTCAGCGGGGGCCACAGATACGCAGTATTTT
cdr3_aa: CAGRSAGATDTQYF
v_call: TRBV30
clone_size: .
d_call: TRBD2
j_call: TRBJ2-3

cdr3_nt: TGTGCCAGTACGGACAGGGGGAGTTCACCCCTCCACTTT
cdr3_aa: CASTDRGSSPLHF
v_call: TRBV19
clone_size: .
d_call: TRBD1
j_call: TRBJ1-6

cdr3_nt: TGTGCCAGCAGTCTCGCGGACAGCACCAAGTACTTC
cdr3_aa: CASSLADSTKYF
v_call: TRBV3-1/TRBV3-2
clone_size: .
d_call: .
j_call: TRBJ2-4

cdr3_nt: TGTGCCAGCAGCGTACAGGGGGCGCGTGGGCTGAACACTGAAGCTTTCTTT
cdr3_aa: CASSVQGARGLNTEAFF
v_call: TRBV7-9
clone_size: .
d_call: TRBD1
j_call: TRBJ1-1

cdr3_nt: TGTGCCAGCAGTTCCCTAGCGGACTCCTACGAGCAGTACTTC
cdr3_aa: CASSSLADSYEQYF
v_call: TRBV28
clone_size: .
d_call: TRBD2
j_call: TRBJ2-7

cdr3_nt: TGTGCCAGCAGCCAAACAGGGGGCGCTCCCACAGATACGCAGTATTTT
cdr3_aa: CASSQTGGAPTDTQYF
v_call: TRBV7-2
clone_size: .
d_call: TRBD1
j_call: TRBJ2-3

cdr3_nt: TGTGCCAGCAGCCAAGATCTACGACCAGGGCTCGAGCAGTACTTC
cdr3_aa: CASSQDLRPGLEQYF
v_call: TRBV3-1/TRBV3-2
clone_size: .
d_call: .
j_call: TRBJ2-7

cdr3_nt: TGTGCCAGTAGTCCCTTGGACAGATACGAGCAGTACTTC
cdr3_aa: CASSPLDRYEQYF
v_call: TRBV19
clone_size: .
d_call: .
j_call: TRBJ2-7

cdr3_nt: TGTGCCAGCAGCCGGACGGGGACAGGGTATGCAACTAATGAAAAACTGTTTTTT
cdr3_aa: CASSRTGTGYATNEKLFF
v_call: TRBV3-1/TRBV3-2
clone_size: .
d_call: TRBD1
j_call: TRBJ1-4

cdr3_nt: TGTGCCAGCAGCCTACCACCGGGGGGCTACACCTTC
cdr3_aa: CASSLPPGGYTF
v_call: TRBV12-3/TRBV12-4
clone_size: .
d_call: .
j_call: TRBJ1-2